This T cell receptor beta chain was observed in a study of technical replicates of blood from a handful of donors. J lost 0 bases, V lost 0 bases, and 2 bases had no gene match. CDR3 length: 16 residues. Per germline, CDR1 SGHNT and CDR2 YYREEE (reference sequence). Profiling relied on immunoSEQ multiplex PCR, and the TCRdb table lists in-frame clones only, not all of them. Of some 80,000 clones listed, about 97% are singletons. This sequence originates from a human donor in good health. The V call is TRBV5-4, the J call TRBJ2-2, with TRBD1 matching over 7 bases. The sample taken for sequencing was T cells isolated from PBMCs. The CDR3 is CASSLADRTNTGELFF. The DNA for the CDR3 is TGTGCCAGCAGCTTGGCGGACAGGACGAACACCGGGGAGCTGTTTTTT. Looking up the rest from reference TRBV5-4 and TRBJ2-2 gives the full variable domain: ETGVTQSPTHLIKTRGQQVTLRCSSQSGHNTVSWYQQALGQGPQFIFQYYREEENGRGNFPPRFSGLQFPNYSSELNVNALELDDSALYLCASSLADRTNTGELFFGEGSRLTVL.